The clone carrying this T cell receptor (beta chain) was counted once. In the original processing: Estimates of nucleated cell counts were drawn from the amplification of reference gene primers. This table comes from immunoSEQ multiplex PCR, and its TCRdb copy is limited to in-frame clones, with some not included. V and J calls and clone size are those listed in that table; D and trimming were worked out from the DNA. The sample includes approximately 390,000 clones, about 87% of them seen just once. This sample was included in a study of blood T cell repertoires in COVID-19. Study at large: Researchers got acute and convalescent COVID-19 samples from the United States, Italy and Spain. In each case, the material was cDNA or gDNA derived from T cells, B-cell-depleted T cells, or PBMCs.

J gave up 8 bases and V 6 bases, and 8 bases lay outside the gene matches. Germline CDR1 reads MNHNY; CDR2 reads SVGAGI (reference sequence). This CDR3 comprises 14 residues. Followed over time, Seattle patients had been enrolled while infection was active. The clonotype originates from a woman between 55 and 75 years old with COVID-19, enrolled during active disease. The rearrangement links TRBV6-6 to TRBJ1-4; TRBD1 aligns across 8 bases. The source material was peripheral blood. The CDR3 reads CASRGPGGKEKLFF. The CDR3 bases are TGTGCCAGCAGGGGGCCAGGGGGCAAAGAAAAACTGTTTTTT.